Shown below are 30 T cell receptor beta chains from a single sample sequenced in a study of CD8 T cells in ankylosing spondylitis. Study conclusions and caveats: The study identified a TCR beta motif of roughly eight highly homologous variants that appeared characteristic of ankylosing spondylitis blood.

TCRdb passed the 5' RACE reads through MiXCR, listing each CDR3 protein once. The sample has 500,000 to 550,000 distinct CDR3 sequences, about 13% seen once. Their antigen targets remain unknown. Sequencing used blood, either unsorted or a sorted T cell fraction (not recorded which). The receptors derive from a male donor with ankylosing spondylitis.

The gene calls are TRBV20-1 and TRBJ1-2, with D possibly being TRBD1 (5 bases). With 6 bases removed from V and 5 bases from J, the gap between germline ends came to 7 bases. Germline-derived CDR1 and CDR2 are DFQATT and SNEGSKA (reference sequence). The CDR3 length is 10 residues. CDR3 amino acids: CSAQGYGYTF. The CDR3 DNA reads TGCAGTGCCCAGGGTTATGGCTACACCTTC.

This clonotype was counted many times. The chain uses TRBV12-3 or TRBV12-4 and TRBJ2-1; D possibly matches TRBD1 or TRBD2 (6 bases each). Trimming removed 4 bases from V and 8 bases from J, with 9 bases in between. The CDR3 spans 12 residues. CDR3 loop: CASSSGADEQFF. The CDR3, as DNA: TGTGCCAGCAGTTCGGGGGCCGATGAGCAGTTCTTC.

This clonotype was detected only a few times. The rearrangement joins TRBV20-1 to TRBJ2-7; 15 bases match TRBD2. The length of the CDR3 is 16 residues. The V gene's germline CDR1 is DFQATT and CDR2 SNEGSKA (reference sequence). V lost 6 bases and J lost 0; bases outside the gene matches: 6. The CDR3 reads CSAPGTSGRFSYEQYF. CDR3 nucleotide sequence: TGCAGTGCGCCCGGGACTAGCGGGAGGTTCTCCTACGAGCAGTACTTC.

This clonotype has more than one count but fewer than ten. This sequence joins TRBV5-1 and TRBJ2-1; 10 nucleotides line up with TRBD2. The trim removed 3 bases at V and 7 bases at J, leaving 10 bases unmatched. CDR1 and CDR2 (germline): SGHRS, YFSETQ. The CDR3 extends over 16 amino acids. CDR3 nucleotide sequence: TGCGCCAGCAGCTCCATAGCGGGAGGAAGTTGGAATGAGCAGTTCTTC. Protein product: CASSSIAGGSWNEQFF.

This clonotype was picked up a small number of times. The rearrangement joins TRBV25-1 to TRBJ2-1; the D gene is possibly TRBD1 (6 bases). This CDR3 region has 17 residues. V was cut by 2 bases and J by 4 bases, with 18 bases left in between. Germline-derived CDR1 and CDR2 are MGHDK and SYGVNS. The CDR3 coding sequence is TGTGCCAGCAGTGAAGGGTCAGGGACACTTTTTTACAATGAGCAGTTCTTC. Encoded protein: CASSEGSGTLFYNEQFF.

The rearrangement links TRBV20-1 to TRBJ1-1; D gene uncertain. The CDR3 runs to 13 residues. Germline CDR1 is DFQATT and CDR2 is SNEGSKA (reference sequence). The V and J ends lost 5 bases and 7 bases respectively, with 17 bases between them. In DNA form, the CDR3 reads TGCAGTGCTCACCGGCGCCAACCCGGTGAAGCTTTCTTT. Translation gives CSAHRRQPGEAFF.

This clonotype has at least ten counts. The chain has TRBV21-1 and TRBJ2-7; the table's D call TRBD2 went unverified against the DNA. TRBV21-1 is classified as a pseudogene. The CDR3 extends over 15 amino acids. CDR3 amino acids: CASSQRGRGTYEQYV. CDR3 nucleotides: TGTGCCAGCAGCCAAAGGGGGAGGGGAACCTACGAGCAGTACGTC.

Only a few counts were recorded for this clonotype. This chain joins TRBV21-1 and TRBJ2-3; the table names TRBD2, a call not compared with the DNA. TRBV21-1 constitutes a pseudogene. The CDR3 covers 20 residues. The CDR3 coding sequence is TGTGCCAGCATCCCTTCTTCCAGACTAGCGGGACCGGATAGCACAGATACGCAGTATTTT. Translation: CASIPSSRLAGPDSTDTQYF.

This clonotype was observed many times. In DNA form, the CDR3 reads TGTGCCACCAGCCCCGGGGGGGCAGGGGGACCCGGAGGACCCTACGAGCAGTACTTC. Protein sequence: CATSPGGAGGPGGPYEQYF. The rearrangement links TRBV15 to TRBJ2-7, with D perhaps matching TRBD2 (8 bases). CDR1 and CDR2 from the germline V gene are LNHNV and YYDKDF (reference sequence). Trimming removed 5 bases from V and 2 bases from J, with 28 bases in between. The CDR3 spans 19 residues.

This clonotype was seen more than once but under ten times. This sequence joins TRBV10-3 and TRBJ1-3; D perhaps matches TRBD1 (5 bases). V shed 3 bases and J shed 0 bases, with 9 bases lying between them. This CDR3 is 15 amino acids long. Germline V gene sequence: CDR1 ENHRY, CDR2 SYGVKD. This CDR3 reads CAISDRQGSGNTIYF. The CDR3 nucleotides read TGTGCCATCAGTGACCGGCAGGGCTCTGGAAACACCATATATTTT.

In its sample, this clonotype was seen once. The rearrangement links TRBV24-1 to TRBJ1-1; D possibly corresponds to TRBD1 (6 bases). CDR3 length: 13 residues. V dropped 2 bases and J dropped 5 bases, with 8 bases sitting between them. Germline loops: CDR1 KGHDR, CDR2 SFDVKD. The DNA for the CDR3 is TGTGCCACCAGTGATTCGGGGGCGACTGAAGCTTTCTTT. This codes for CATSDSGATEAFF.

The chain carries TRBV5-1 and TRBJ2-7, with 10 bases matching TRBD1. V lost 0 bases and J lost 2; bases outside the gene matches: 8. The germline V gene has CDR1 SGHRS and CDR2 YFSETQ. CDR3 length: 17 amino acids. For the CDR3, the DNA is TGCGCCAGCAGCTTGGTAAGGACAGGGGGACTTCCCTACGAGCAGTACTTC. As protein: CASSLVRTGGLPYEQYF. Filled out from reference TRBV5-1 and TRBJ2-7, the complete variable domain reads KAGVTQTPRYLIKTRGQQVTLSCSPISGHRSVSWYQQTPGQGLQFLFEYFSETQRNKGNFPGRFSGRQFSNSRSEMNVSTLELGDSALYLCASSLVRTGGLPYEQYFGPGTRLTVT.

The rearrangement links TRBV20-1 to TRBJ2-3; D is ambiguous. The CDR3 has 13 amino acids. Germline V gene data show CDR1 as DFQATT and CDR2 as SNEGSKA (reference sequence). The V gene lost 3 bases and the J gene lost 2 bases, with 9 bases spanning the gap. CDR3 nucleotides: TGCAGTGCTAGTCGGGTCCCCACAGATACGCAGTATTTT. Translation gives CSASRVPTDTQYF.

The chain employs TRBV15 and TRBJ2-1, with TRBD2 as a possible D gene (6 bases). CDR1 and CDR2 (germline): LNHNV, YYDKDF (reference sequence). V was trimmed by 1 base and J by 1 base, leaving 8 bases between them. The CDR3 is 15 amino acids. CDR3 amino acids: CATSRGTTSYNEQFF. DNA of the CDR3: TGTGCCACCAGCAGAGGGACTACTTCCTACAATGAGCAGTTCTTC.

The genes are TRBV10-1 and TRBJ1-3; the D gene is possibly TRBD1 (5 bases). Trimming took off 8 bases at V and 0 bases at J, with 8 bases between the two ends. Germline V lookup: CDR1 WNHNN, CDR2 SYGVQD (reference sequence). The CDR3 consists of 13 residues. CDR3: CASAQDSGNTIYF. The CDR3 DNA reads TGCGCCAGCGCACAGGACTCTGGAAACACCATATATTTT.

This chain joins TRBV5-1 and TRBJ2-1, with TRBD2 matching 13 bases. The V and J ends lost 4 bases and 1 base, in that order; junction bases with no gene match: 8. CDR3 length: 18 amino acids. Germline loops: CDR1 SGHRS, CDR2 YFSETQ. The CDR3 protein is CASSTTSGRTHSYNEQFF. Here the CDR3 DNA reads TGCGCCAGCAGCACGACTAGCGGGAGGACCCATTCCTACAATGAGCAGTTCTTC.

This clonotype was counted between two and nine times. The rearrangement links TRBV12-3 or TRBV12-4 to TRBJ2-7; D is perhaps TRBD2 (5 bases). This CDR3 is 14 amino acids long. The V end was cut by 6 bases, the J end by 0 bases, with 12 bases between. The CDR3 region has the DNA TGTGCCAGCAGCCCGGACTCCTTCTCCTACGAGCAGTACTTC. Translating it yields CASSPDSFSYEQYF.

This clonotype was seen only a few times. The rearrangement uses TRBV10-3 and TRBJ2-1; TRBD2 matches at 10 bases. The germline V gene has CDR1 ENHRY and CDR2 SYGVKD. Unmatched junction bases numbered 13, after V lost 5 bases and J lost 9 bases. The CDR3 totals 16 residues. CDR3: CAISSLRAGGRGEQFF. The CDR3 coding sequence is TGTGCCATCAGTTCCCTTCGAGCGGGAGGGAGGGGTGAGCAGTTCTTC.

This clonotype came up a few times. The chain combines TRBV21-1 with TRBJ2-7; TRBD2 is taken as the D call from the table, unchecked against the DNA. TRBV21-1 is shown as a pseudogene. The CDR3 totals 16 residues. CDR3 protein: CASSKDLRDFHYEQYF. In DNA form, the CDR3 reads TGTGCCAGCAGCAAAGATCTCCGGGACTTCCACTACGAGCAGTACTTC.

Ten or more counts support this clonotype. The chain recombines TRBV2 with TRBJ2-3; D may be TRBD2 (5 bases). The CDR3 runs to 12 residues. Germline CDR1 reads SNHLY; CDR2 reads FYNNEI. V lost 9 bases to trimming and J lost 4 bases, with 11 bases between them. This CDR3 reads CASRRMADTQYF. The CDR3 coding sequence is TGTGCCAGTCGGAGGATGGCAGATACGCAGTATTTT. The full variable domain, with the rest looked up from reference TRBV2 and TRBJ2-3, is EPEVTQTPSHQVTQMGQEVILRCVPISNHLYFYWYRQILGQKVEFLVSFYNNEISEKSEIFDDQFSVERPDGSNFTLKIRSTKLEDSAMYFCASRRMADTQYFGPGTRLTVL.

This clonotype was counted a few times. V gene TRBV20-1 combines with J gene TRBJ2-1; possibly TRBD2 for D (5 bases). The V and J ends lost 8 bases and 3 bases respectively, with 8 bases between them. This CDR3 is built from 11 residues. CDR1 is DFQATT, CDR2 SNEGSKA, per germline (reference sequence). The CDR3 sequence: CSISGYNEQFF. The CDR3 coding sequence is TGCAGTATAAGCGGCTACAATGAGCAGTTCTTC.

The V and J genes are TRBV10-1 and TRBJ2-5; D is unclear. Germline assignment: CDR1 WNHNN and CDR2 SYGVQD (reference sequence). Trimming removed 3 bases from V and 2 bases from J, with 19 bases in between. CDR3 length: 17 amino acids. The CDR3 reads CASSDGGKGSVQETQYF. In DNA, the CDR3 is TGCGCCAGCAGTGACGGTGGAAAAGGCTCAGTACAAGAGACCCAGTACTTC.

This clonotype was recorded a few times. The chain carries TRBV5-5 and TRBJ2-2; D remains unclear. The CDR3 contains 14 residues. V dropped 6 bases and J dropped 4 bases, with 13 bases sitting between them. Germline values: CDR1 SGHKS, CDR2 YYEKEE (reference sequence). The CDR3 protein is CASKVGGSTGELFF. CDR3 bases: TGTGCCAGCAAGGTGGGCGGCTCCACCGGGGAGCTGTTTTTT.

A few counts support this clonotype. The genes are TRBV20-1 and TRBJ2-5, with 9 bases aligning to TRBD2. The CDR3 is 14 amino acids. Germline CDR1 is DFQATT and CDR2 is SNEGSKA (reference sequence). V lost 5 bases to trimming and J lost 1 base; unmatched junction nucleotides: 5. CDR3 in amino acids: CSARTSASQETQYF. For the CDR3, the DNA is TGCAGTGCTCGGACTAGCGCAAGCCAAGAGACCCAGTACTTC.

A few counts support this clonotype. The CDR3 is CASSLDPPYSNQPQHF. CDR3 bases: TGTGCCAGCAGCTTAGATCCACCTTATAGCAATCAGCCCCAGCATTTT. This rearrangement joins TRBV7-8 to TRBJ1-5; D not resolved. CDR3 length: 16 amino acids. Germline values: CDR1 SGHVS, CDR2 FQNEAQ. V lost 1 base and J lost 0, with 10 bases in between. Full variable domain (remainder filled in from reference TRBV7-8 and TRBJ1-5): GAGVSQSPRYKVAKRGQDVALRCDPISGHVSLFWYQQALGQGPEFLTYFQNEAQLDKSGLPSDRFFAERPEGSVSTLKIQRTQQEDSAVYLCASSLDPPYSNQPQHFGDGTRLSIL.

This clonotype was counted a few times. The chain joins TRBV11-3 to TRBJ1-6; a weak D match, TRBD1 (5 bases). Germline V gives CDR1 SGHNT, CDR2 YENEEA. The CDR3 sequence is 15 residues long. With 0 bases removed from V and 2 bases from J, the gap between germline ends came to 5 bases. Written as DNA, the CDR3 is TGTGCCAGCAGCTTAGAGGGGGCCTATAATTCACCCCTCCACTTT. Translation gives CASSLEGAYNSPLHF.

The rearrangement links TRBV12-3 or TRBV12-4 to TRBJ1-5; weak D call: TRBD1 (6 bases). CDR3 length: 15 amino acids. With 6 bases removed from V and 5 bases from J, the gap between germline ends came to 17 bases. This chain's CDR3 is CASSRTGTRYQPQHF. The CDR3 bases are TGTGCCAGCAGCCGGACCGGGACACGATATCAGCCCCAGCATTTT.

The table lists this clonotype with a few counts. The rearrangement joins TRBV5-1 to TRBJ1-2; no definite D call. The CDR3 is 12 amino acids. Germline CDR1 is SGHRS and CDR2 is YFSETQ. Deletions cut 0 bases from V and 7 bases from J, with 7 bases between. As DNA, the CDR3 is TGCGCCAGCAGCTTGGACCAGCCTGGCTACACCTTC. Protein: CASSLDQPGYTF.

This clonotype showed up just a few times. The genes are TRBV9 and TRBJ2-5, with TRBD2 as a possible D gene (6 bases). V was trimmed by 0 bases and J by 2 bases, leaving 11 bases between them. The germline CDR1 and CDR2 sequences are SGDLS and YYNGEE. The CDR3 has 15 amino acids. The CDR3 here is CASSVGSSDQETQYF. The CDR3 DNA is TGTGCCAGCAGCGTAGGGTCTAGCGATCAAGAGACCCAGTACTTC.

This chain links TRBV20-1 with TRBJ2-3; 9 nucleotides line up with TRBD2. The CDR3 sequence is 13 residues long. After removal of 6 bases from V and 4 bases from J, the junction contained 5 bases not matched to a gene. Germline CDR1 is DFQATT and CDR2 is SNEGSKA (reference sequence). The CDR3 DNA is TGCAGTGCGGCGGGAGGGATCGCAGATACGCAGTATTTT. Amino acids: CSAAGGIADTQYF.